A selection of T cell receptor beta chains follows, all from one sample in a study of control samples from healthy donors and cancer patients. Sequencing used immunoSEQ multiplex PCR; TCRdb keeps in-frame clones, though not all of them. The sample includes 150,000 or so clones, around 90% of them seen just once. The sample comprised blood. Every receptor here comes from a young man in good health. Each CDR3 is given with its conserved first and last residue. The order of the fields is V gene, D gene, J gene, clone size, CDR3 DNA, CDR3 protein. A D gene is named only where the DNA matches it firmly. Only some rows state a clone size, as once, few, many or a class for expanded clones.

TRBV7-9	-	TRBJ2-5	-	TGTGCCAGCAGCCCAATGGGCGGGGAGACCCAGTACTTC	CASSPMGGETQYF
TRBV6-5	TRBD2	TRBJ2-2	-	TGTGCCAGCAGACAAAGCGGGGGGGTCCCCGGGGAGCTGTTTTTT	CASRQSGGVPGELFF
TRBV12-3/TRBV12-4	-	TRBJ2-5	-	TGTGCCAGCAGCCAACTAGAAGAGACCCAGTACTTC	CASSQLEETQYF
TRBV19	-	TRBJ2-7	few	TGTGCCAGTAGTAAAGGACCATTCCCCTACGAGCAGTACTTC	CASSKGPFPYEQYF
TRBV5-6	-	TRBJ2-2	-	TGTGCCAGCAGCCCCCTAGAGCGCCTGTACACCGGGGAGCTGTTTTTT	CASSPLERLYTGELFF
TRBV7-6	-	TRBJ2-7	-	TGTGCCAGCAGCTTAAGCGGCGGCCAAGCCTACGAGCAGTACTTC	CASSLSGGQAYEQYF
TRBV28	-	TRBJ2-7	-	TGTGCCAGCAGTTTCCCTAGGGGGACCTCCTACGAGCAGTACTTC	CASSFPRGTSYEQYF
TRBV6-5	-	TRBJ1-4	-	TGTGCCAGCAGTTACTCGGGTGGGGTGGACGAAAAACTGTTTTTT	CASSYSGGVDEKLFF
TRBV5-1	-	TRBJ2-7	-	TGCGCCAGCAGCTTGGCACCGGGCTCCGAGCAGTACTTC	CASSLAPGSEQYF
TRBV4-1	-	TRBJ2-1	-	TGCGCCAGCAGCCAAGAAAACGGAGCTCGGGCCGATTACAATGAGCAGTTCTTC	CASSQENGARADYNEQFF
TRBV19	-	TRBJ1-3	-	TGTGCCAGTAGTAGCTTTGGAAACACCATATATTTT	CASSSFGNTIYF
TRBV18	-	TRBJ2-7	-	TGTGCCAGCTCACCGGGGGCGGCCTACGAGCAGTACTTC	CASSPGAAYEQYF
TRBV4-1	-	TRBJ1-2	-	TGCGCCAGCAGCCCGGGAAGGGAGGGCTATGGCTACACCTTC	CASSPGREGYGYTF
TRBV10-3	-	TRBJ1-3	once	TGTGCCATCAGTGTTCGGGGGGTCTTCTCTGGAAACACCATATATTTT	CAISVRGVFSGNTIYF
TRBV5-1	-	TRBJ2-3	-	TGCGCCAGCAGCTTGAAAAAGTTACTCAGCAACGCAGATACGCAGTATTTT	CASSLKKLLSNADTQYF
TRBV10-3	-	TRBJ1-5	-	TGTGCCATCAGTGAGGAGATTCATAGCAATCAGCCCCAGCATTTT	CAISEEIHSNQPQHF
TRBV7-2	-	TRBJ1-2	-	TGTGCCAGCAGCTTAGCACGGACTAGGGCAGGGGAATATGGCTACACCTTC	CASSLARTRAGEYGYTF
TRBV3-1/TRBV3-2	-	TRBJ2-7	-	TGTGCCAGCAGCTCTCAGGGTTCCCACTACGAGCAGTACTTC	CASSSQGSHYEQYF
TRBV27	TRBD2	TRBJ2-1	-	TGTGCCAGCAGTTCCCTAGCGGGAGGTCTAAATGAGCAGTTCTTC	CASSSLAGGLNEQFF
TRBV18	-	TRBJ2-6	-	TGTGCCAGCTCACCGCAAGTAGTGCGCTCTGGGGCCAACGTCCTGACTTTC	CASSPQVVRSGANVLTF
TRBV7-9	-	TRBJ2-3	-	TGTGCCAGCAGCTTAAGGCCCGGGTCTCCAGATACGCAGTATTTT	CASSLRPGSPDTQYF
TRBV2	TRBD1	TRBJ1-4	-	TGTGCCAGCACCCCAACCGACAGGGTGGTTGAAAAACTGTTTTTT	CASTPTDRVVEKLFF
TRBV6-5	TRBD1	TRBJ1-5	-	TGTGCCAGCACGGATTGGGGACAGTACAATCAGCCCCAGCATTTT	CASTDWGQYNQPQHF
TRBV4-1	TRBD1	TRBJ2-7	-	TGCGCCAGCAACCCAAGTAAGACAGGGGGCACCTACGAGCAGTACTTC	CASNPSKTGGTYEQYF
TRBV2	-	TRBJ1-2	-	TGTGCCAGCATCCCAGAGACACCTAACTATGGCTACACCTTC	CASIPETPNYGYTF
TRBV29-1	-	TRBJ1-4	-	TGCAGCTGCAGGGGCCGTTCTAATGAAAAACTGTTTTTT	CSCRGRSNEKLFF
TRBV7-9	TRBD2	TRBJ2-1	-	TGTGCCAGCAGGAAGCATCTGGGTGCCGGGAGGGAATACAATGAGCAGTTCTTC	CASRKHLGAGREYNEQFF
TRBV19	-	TRBJ1-4	-	TGTGCCAGTAGTACGATAAAAACCGATTCAGGACAAAAACTGTTTTTT	CASSTIKTDSGQKLFF
TRBV11-2	-	TRBJ2-5	-	TGTGCCAGCAGCTCCGGGACTGTCCAAGAGACCCAGTACTTC	CASSSGTVQETQYF